These 10 T cell receptor beta chains originate from one sample sequenced in a study of T cell repertoires in cytomegalovirus infection. TCRdb called the reads again in MiXCR, with one record for every CDR3 protein. This sample has 50,000 to 65,000 distinct CDR3 sequences, with more than 15% found just once. For these TCRs, the target antigens are not known. This material consisted of CD8+ T cells from cultured PBMCs, taken from culture after CMV antigen stimulation. Every receptor here comes from a human donor in good health (CMV status not recorded). Some clones in this sample may be carry-over from other donors' samples.

The chain has TRBV6-4 and TRBJ1-1; D is undetermined. Germline V CDR1 and CDR2: MRHNA, SNTAGT. Between the trimmed V and J ends, which lost 6 bases and 0 bases, there was a span of 11 bases. CDR3 length: 14 residues. This CDR3 reads CASRTSPLNTEAFF. The CDR3 DNA follows: TGTGCCAGCAGAACCAGCCCCCTGAACACTGAAGCTTTCTTT.

V and J are TRBV7-9 and TRBJ1-1; 8 bases line up with TRBD1. The CDR3 covers 14 residues. Germline values: CDR1 SEHNR, CDR2 FQNEAQ (reference sequence). V was clipped by 5 bases and J by 4 bases; unmatched bases: 6. CDR3 sequence: CASSPDTGGTEAFF. DNA of the CDR3: TGTGCCAGCAGCCCCGATACAGGGGGCACTGAAGCTTTCTTT.

This clonotype was detected once. V usage is TRBV7-9 and J usage is TRBJ2-4, with 8 bases lining up with TRBD2. The germline CDR1 and CDR2 sequences are SEHNR and FQNEAQ (reference sequence). The CDR3 runs to 16 residues. V dropped 3 bases and J dropped 1; count of bases not matched to a gene: 5. CDR3 loop: CASSFNGRDAKNIQYF. DNA of the CDR3: TGTGCCAGCAGCTTCAACGGGAGGGATGCCAAAAACATTCAGTACTTC.

This clonotype was seen at least ten times. The V and J genes are TRBV19 and TRBJ2-1; D is unresolved. V lost 5 bases and J lost 7, with 9 bases in between. This CDR3 comprises 12 residues. The germline CDR1 and CDR2 sequences are LNHDA and SQIVND (reference sequence). CDR3 in DNA: TGTGCCAGTAGTCCGGGCAGGAATGAGCAGTTCTTC. As protein: CASSPGRNEQFF.

This clonotype appeared once. This may be a read error, as it is one base from a much larger clone. The rearrangement uses TRBV27 and TRBJ2-1; no clear D. The CDR3 has 11 residues. Germline assignment: CDR1 MNHEY and CDR2 SMNVEV (reference sequence). Trimming removed 8 bases from V and 0 bases from J, with 2 bases in between. For the CDR3, the DNA is TGTGCCAGCCTCTCCTACAATGAGCAGTTCTTC. This encodes CASLSYNEQFF.

This clonotype has more than one count but fewer than ten. The chain links TRBV7-6 to TRBJ2-5; D is ambiguous. This CDR3 has 14 amino acids. Germline V gene lookup returns CDR1 SGHVS and CDR2 FNYEAQ. V was shortened by 8 bases and J by 3 bases, with 16 bases between the two germline ends. The CDR3 protein is CASGADSREETQYF. The DNA of the CDR3 is TGTGCCAGCGGCGCGGATTCAAGAGAAGAGACCCAGTACTTC.

This clonotype was recorded at least ten times. The chain joins TRBV7-8 to TRBJ2-7; 8 nucleotides line up with TRBD1. CDR1 is SGHVS and CDR2 is FQNEAQ in the germline V gene. This CDR3 is 17 amino acids long. V lost 2 bases to trimming and J lost 1 base; unmatched junction nucleotides: 10. CDR3 residues: CASSLYLRQGISYEQYF. The CDR3 DNA is TGTGCCAGCAGCTTATACTTGAGACAGGGGATTTCCTACGAGCAGTACTTC.

There are a few counts of this clonotype. V gene TRBV12-3 or TRBV12-4 combines with J gene TRBJ1-2; D not resolved. There are 14 residues in the CDR3. Trimming removed 3 bases from V and 5 bases from J, with 13 bases in between. As DNA, the CDR3 is TGTGCCAGCAGTTTGTGGTTAATAGGGTATGGCTACACCTTC. The encoded protein is CASSLWLIGYGYTF.

V is TRBV4-1 and J is TRBJ2-3, with TRBD2 identical over 9 bases. Germline V gene lookup returns CDR1 MGHRA and CDR2 YSYEKL. Trimming at V came to 1 base and at J to 4 bases, leaving 9 bases not matched to a gene. This CDR3 comprises 17 residues. CDR3 amino acids: CASSQGFGGRVADTQYF. The DNA for the CDR3 is TGCGCCAGCAGCCAAGGTTTCGGCGGGAGGGTGGCAGATACGCAGTATTTT.

This clonotype was seen only a few times. The V gene is TRBV7-2, the J gene TRBJ2-1; a weak D match, TRBD2 (7 bases). The germline V gene encodes CDR1 SGHTA and CDR2 FQGNSA. This CDR3 region has 15 residues. V was cut by 3 bases and J by 2 bases, with 11 bases left in between. As DNA, the CDR3 is TGTGCCAGCAGCTTTTACGGGGGGCCCTACAATGAGCAGTTCTTC. Protein product: CASSFYGGPYNEQFF.